Each of the 7 T cell receptor beta chains below was sequenced from the same sample in a study of blood T cell repertoires in COVID-19. Generated by immunoSEQ multiplex PCR, the TCRdb table keeps only in-frame clones and is missing some. Of more than 150,000 clones listed, around 84% were seen once; the top ten hold roughly 7.3%. The sequenced material came from PBMCs or T cells enriched from blood (not recorded which). These TCRs come from a woman aged 45 to 65 who had recovered from COVID-19.

This chain connects TRBV5-1 to TRBJ1-2, with D tentatively TRBD1 (5 bases). V lost 4 bases and J 2 bases, leaving 6 bases between the germline ends. The CDR3 runs to 12 residues. Germline assignment: CDR1 SGHRS and CDR2 YFSETQ. CDR3 amino acids: CASSGGNYGYTF. CDR3 sequence (DNA): TGCGCCAGCAGCGGGGGGAACTATGGCTACACCTTC.

J is TRBJ2-4 and V is TRBV20-1; D ambiguous. Trimming took off 5 bases at V and 9 bases at J, with 11 bases between the two ends. Germline assignment: CDR1 DFQATT and CDR2 SNEGSKA (reference sequence). This CDR3 is built from 11 residues. CDR3 DNA sequence: TGCAGTGCTTGGCAGGCCGGCATTCAGTACTTC. This gives the protein CSAWQAGIQYF.

The chain links TRBV6-4 to TRBJ2-1; tentatively, D is TRBD1 (5 bases). Trimming left V 6 bases short and J 12 bases short, with 24 bases between. The germline CDR1 and CDR2 sequences are MRHNA and SNTAGT. This CDR3 is built from 15 residues. CDR3 loop: CASSEWGTDSPRQFF. CDR3 nucleotides: TGTGCCAGCAGCGAGTGGGGAACCGACAGCCCTAGGCAGTTCTTC.

The V and J genes are TRBV6-5 and TRBJ2-7; possible D gene TRBD1, 5 bases. This CDR3 comprises 13 residues. Per germline, CDR1 MNHEY and CDR2 SVGAGI. The V end was cut by 0 bases, the J end by 6 bases, with 9 bases between. The chain's CDR3 is CASSYSRASEQYF. The CDR3 nucleotides read TGTGCCAGCAGTTACTCCAGGGCTAGCGAGCAGTACTTC.

The gene calls are TRBV7-8 and TRBJ1-2; weak D call: TRBD1 (5 bases). Germline assignment: CDR1 SGHVS and CDR2 FQNEAQ. V gave up 5 bases and J gave up 2 bases, with 12 bases separating them. This CDR3 comprises 14 residues. CDR3 DNA: TGTGCCAGCAGCCTGGGACTCCTAAACTATGGCTACACCTTC. Amino acid sequence: CASSLGLLNYGYTF.

The V gene is TRBV19, the J gene TRBJ2-5; 8 bases fit TRBD2. Germline assignment: CDR1 LNHDA and CDR2 SQIVND (reference sequence). The V gene end was trimmed by 6 bases and the J gene end by 5 bases; junction bases not matched to a gene: 5. The CDR3 sequence is 13 residues long. CDR3 protein: CASRTGGKETQYF. CDR3 sequence (DNA): TGTGCCAGTAGGACGGGGGGGAAGGAGACCCAGTACTTC.

The rearrangement joins TRBV4-3 to TRBJ1-5; 7 nucleotides agree with TRBD1. The V segment lost 1 base and the J segment 3 bases; nucleotides outside the gene matches: 6. Germline assignment: CDR1 LGHNA and CDR2 YSLEER. This CDR3 has 16 residues. The CDR3 DNA is TGCGCCAGCAGCCAAGCCTACAGGGGCCCCAATCAGCCCCAGCATTTT. Amino acid sequence: CASSQAYRGPNQPQHF.